This T cell receptor (beta chain) is drawn from a study of blood T cell repertoires in COVID-19. In the study overall: From the United States, Italy and Spain came samples of acute and convalescent COVID-19. The cDNA or gDNA used as material had been derived from T cells, B-cell-depleted T cells, or PBMCs.

Seattle-derived patients entered the study during active infection and were followed longitudinally. The J segment lost 3 bases and the V segment lost 1 base, leaving 2 bases of the junction unmatched. The CDR3 sequence is 16 residues long. The germline gives CDR1 LGHDT, CDR2 YNNKEL (reference sequence). This clone was seen a single time. Here immunoSEQ multiplex PCR was the method, and the copy in TCRdb shows in-frame clones only, minus some. The sample holds roughly 570,000 clones, approximately 88% seen once. The source is a woman aged 45-60 years with COVID-19, enrolled during active disease. This chain connects TRBV3-1 (or the pseudogene TRBV3-2) to TRBJ2-2; 10 nucleotides match TRBD2. The specimen was peripheral blood. The CDR3 here is CASSQVAGGHTGELFF. The CDR3 DNA reads TGTGCCAGCAGCCAAGTAGCGGGGGGCCACACCGGGGAGCTGTTTTTT.